This T cell receptor (beta chain) was obtained from a study of PD-L1 blockade in urothelial cancer. Germline CDR1 reads ENHRY; CDR2 reads SYGVKD. The CDR3 covers 19 residues. V lost 0 bases, J lost 2 bases, and 11 bases stayed unmatched. Time point meaning: peripheral blood 6 weeks after treatment start. Using immunoSEQ multiplex PCR, the repertoire was profiled, and TCRdb retains in-frame clones only, with some absent. The sample records 38,000 or so clones, roughly 84% being singletons. This chain links TRBV10-3 with TRBJ2-1; 9 positions agree with TRBD2. Source: PBMCs, taken around atezolizumab (anti-PD-L1) treatment. This TCR derives from a man between 65 and 85 years old with urothelial cancer. This CDR3 is CAISESFSGSIGPYNEQFF. CDR3 DNA: TGTGCCATCAGTGAGTCTTTTAGCGGGAGTATCGGACCCTACAATGAGCAGTTCTTC.